The 3 T cell receptor beta chains reported below all come from one sample, sequenced in a study of blood T cell repertoires in COVID-19. Profiling relied on immunoSEQ multiplex PCR, and the TCRdb table lists in-frame clones only, not all of them. The sample yields some 450,000 clones, approximately 90% seen once. Sequencing was done on a sample of peripheral blood. These receptors all stem from a woman in her 50s with COVID-19, enrolled during active disease.

CDR3 protein: CASSRESGQTYNEQFF. CDR3 nucleotides: TGTGCCAGCTCACGAGAATCGGGACAGACTTACAATGAGCAGTTCTTC. This rearrangement joins TRBV18 to TRBJ2-1; TRBD1 agrees at 7 bases. The trim removed 4 bases at V and 4 bases at J, leaving 10 bases unmatched. CDR1 and CDR2 from the germline V gene are KGHSH and LQKENI. CDR3 size: 16 residues.

V is TRBV14 and J is TRBJ2-1; 11 nucleotides agree with TRBD2. The CDR3 has 15 amino acids. Trimming removed 4 bases from V and 8 bases from J; junction bases left unmatched: 7. Germline assignment: CDR1 SGHDN and CDR2 FVKESK. DNA for the CDR3: TGTGCCAGCAGCCCTTTACTAGCGGGGGTAGATGAGCAGTTCTTC. Encoded protein: CASSPLLAGVDEQFF.

The chain has TRBV7-9 and TRBJ2-1; 7 nucleotides match TRBD1. Trimming at V came to 2 bases and at J to 1 base, leaving 5 bases not matched to a gene. Germline CDR1 and CDR2: SEHNR and FQNEAQ (reference sequence). This CDR3 is 16 amino acids long. The CDR3 DNA sequence: TGTGCCAGCAGCTTATTTCCCAGGGGGTCCTACAATGAGCAGTTCTTC. It encodes CASSLFPRGSYNEQFF.